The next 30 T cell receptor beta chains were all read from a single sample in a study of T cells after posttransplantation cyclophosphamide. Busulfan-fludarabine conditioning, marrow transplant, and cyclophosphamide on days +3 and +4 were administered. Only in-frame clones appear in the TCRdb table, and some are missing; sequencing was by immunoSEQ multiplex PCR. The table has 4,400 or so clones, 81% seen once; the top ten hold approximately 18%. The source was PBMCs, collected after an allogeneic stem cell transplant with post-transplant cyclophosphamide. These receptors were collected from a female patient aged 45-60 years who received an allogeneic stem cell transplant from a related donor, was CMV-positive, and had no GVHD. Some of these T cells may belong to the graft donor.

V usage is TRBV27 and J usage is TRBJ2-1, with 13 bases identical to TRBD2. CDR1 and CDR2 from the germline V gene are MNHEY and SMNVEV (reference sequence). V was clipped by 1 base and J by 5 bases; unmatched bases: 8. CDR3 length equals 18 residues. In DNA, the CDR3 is TGTGCCAGCAGTTTATACTCAGAACTAGCGGGGGGGAACAATGAGCAGTTCTTC. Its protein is CASSLYSELAGGNNEQFF.

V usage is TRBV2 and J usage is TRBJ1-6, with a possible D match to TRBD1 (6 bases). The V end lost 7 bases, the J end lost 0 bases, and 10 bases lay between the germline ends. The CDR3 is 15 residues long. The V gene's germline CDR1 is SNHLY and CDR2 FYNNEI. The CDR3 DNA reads TGTGCCAGCACCGGACAGAGCTCCTATAATTCACCCCTCCACTTT. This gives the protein CASTGQSSYNSPLHF.

CDR3 amino acids: CASSSGISYNEQFF. The CDR3 nucleotides are TGTGCCAGTTCTAGCGGAATCTCGTACAATGAGCAGTTCTTC. V gene TRBV19 combines with J gene TRBJ2-1, with 7 nucleotides matching TRBD2. The CDR3 spans 14 residues. Germline CDR1 LNHDA, CDR2 SQIVND (reference sequence). The ends lost 8 bases at V and 4 bases at J; junction bases unmatched: 8.

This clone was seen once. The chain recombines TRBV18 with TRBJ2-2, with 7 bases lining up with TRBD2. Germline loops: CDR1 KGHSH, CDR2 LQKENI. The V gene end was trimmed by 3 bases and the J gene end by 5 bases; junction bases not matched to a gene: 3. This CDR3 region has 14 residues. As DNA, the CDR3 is TGTGCCAGCTCACCCCTCGGGGGGACCGGGGAGCTGTTTTTT. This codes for CASSPLGGTGELFF.

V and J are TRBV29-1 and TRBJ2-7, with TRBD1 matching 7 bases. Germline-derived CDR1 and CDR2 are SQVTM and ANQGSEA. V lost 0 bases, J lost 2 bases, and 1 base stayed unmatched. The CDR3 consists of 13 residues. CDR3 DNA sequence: TGCAGCGTTGAAGAAGACAGGGCCTACGAGCAGTACTTC. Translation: CSVEEDRAYEQYF.

The CDR3 sequence is CASRGTSGSEPLFEQYF. CDR3 nucleotide sequence: TGTGCCAGCAGGGGGACTAGCGGGAGTGAGCCCCTGTTCGAGCAGTACTTC. V usage is TRBV21-1 and J usage is TRBJ2-7; the table's D gene call, TRBD2, was not cross checked with the DNA. TRBV21-1 is annotated as a pseudogene. This CDR3 spans 17 amino acids.

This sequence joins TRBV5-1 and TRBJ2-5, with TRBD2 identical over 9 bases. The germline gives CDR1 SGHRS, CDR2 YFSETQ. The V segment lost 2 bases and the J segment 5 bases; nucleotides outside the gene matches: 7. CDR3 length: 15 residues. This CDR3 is CASSLSGLAAETQYF. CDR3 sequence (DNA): TGCGCCAGCAGCTTATCGGGACTAGCAGCCGAGACCCAGTACTTC.

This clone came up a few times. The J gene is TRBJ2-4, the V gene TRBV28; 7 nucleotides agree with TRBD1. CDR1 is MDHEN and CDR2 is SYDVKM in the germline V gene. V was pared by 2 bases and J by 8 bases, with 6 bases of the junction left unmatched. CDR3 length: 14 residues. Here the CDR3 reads CASSLEGARDIQYF. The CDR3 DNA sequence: TGTGCCAGCAGTTTAGAGGGGGCACGGGACATTCAGTACTTC.

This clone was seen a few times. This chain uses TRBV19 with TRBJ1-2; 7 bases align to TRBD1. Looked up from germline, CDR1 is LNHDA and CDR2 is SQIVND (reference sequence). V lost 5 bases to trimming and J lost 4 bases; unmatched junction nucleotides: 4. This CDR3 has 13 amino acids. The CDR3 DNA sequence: TGTGCCAGTAGTCCGGACAGGACCTATGGCTACACCTTC. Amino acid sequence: CASSPDRTYGYTF.

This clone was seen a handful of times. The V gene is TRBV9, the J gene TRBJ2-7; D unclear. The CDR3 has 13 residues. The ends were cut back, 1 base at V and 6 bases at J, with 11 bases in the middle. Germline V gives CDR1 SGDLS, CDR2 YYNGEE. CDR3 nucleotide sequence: TGTGCCAGCAGCGTAACCGACACGCCCGAGCAGTACTTC. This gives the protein CASSVTDTPEQYF.

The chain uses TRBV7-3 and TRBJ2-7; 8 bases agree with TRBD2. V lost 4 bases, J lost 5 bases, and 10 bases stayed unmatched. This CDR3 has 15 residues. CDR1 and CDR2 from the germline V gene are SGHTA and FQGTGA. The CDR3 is CASSSLAGLANEQYF. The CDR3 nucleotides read TGTGCCAGCAGCTCCCTAGCCGGACTAGCTAACGAGCAGTACTTC.

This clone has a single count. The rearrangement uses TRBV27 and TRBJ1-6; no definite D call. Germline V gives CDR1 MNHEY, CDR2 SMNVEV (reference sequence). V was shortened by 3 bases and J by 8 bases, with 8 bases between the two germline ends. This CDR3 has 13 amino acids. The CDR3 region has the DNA TGTGCCAGCAGTTTCCAGGAAGATTCACCCCTCCACTTT. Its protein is CASSFQEDSPLHF.

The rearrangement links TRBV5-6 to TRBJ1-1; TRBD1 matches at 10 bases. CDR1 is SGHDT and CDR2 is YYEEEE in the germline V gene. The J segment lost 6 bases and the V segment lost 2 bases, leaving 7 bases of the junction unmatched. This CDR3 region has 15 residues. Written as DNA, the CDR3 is TGTGCCAGCAGCTTAACCGGGACAGGGGAATCTGAAGCTTTCTTT. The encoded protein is CASSLTGTGESEAFF.

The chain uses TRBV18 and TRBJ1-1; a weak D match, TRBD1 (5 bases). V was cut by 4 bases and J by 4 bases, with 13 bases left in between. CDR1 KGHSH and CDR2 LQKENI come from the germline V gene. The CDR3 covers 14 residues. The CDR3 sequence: CASSLGRGVTEAFF. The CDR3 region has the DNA TGTGCCAGCTCACTGGGACGGGGGGTCACTGAAGCTTTCTTT.

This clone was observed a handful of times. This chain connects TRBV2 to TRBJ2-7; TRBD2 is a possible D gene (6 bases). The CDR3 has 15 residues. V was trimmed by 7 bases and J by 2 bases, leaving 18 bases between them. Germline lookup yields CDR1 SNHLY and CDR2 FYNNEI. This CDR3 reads CASTGRGRGAYEQYF. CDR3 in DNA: TGTGCCAGCACCGGGAGAGGGAGAGGGGCCTACGAGCAGTACTTC.

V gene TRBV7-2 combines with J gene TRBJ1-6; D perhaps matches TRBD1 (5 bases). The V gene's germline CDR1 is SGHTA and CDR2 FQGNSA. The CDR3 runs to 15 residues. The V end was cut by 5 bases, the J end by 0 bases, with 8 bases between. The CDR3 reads CASSAQGSYNSPLHF. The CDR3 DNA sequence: TGTGCCAGCAGCGCCCAGGGCTCCTATAATTCACCCCTCCACTTT.

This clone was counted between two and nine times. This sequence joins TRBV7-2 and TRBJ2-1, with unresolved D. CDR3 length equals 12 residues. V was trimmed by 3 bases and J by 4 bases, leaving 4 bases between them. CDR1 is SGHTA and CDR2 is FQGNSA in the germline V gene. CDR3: CASSLLYNEQFF. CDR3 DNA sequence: TGTGCCAGCAGCTTGCTATACAATGAGCAGTTCTTC.

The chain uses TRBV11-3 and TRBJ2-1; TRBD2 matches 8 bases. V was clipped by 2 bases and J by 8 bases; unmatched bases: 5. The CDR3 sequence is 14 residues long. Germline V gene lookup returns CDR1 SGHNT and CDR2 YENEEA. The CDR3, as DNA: TGTGCCAGCAGCTTAAGCGGGAGAGAGGATGAGCAGTTCTTC. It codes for CASSLSGREDEQFF.

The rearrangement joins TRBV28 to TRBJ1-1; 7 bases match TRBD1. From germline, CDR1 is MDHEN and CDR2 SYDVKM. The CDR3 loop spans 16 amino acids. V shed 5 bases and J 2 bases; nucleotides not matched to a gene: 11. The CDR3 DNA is TGTGCCAGCAGTGTCCCGGAGGGGGCTTATAACACTGAAGCTTTCTTT. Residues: CASSVPEGAYNTEAFF. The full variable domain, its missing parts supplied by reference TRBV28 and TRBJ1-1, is DVKVTQSSRYLVKRTGEKVFLECVQDMDHENMFWYRQDPGLGLRLIYFSYDVKMKEKGDIPEGYSVSREKKERFSLILESASTNQTSMYLCASSVPEGAYNTEAFFGQGTRLTVV.

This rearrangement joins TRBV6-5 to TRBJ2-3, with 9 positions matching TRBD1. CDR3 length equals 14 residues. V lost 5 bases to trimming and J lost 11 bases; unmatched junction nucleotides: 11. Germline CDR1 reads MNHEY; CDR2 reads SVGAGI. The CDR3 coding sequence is TGTGCCAGCAGTGCGTTCCAGAGGGACAGGGAGCAGTATTTT. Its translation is CASSAFQRDREQYF.

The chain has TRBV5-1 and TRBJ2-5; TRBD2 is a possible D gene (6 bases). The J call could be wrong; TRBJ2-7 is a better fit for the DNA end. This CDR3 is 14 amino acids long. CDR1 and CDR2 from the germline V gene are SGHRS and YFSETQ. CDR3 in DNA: TGCGCCAGCAGCTCAGCAGCGGGCTCCTACGAGCAGTACTTC. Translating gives CASSSAAGSYEQYF.

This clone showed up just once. This chain's CDR3 is CASSTRRDQPQHF. In DNA, the CDR3 is TGTGCCAGTAGTACGCGACGGGATCAGCCCCAGCATTTT. This chain uses TRBV19 with TRBJ1-5; D not certain. Germline assignment: CDR1 LNHDA and CDR2 SQIVND (reference sequence). Trimming removed 4 bases from V and 5 bases from J, with 9 bases in between. CDR3 length: 13 amino acids. Filled out from reference TRBV19 and TRBJ1-5, the complete variable domain reads DGGITQSPKYLFRKEGQNVTLSCEQNLNHDAMYWYRQDPGQGLRLIYYSQIVNDFQKGDIAEGYSVSREKKESFPLTVTSAQKNPTAFYLCASSTRRDQPQHFGDGTRLSIL.

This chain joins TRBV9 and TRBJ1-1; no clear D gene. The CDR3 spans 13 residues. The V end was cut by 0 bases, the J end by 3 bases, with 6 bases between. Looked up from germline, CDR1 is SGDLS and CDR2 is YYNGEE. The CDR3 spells CASSVEEYTEAFF. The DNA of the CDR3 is TGTGCCAGCAGCGTAGAGGAGTACACTGAAGCTTTCTTT. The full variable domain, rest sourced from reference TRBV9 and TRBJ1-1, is DSGVTQTPKHLITATGQRVTLRCSPRSGDLSVYWYQQSLDQGLQFLIQYYNGEERAKGNILERFSAQQFPDLHSELNLSSLELGDSALYFCASSVEEYTEAFFGQGTRLTVV.

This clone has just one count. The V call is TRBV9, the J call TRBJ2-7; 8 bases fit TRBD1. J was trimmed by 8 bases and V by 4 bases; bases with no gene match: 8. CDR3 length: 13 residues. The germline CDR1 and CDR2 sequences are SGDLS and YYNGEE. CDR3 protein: CASSPRTGIQQYF. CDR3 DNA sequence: TGTGCCAGCAGCCCCCGGACAGGGATCCAGCAGTACTTC.

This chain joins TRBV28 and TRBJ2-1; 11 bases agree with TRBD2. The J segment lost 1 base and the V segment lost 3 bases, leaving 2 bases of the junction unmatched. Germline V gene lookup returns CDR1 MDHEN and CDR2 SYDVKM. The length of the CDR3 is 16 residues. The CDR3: CASSLLAGGSYNEQFF. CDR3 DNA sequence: TGTGCCAGCAGTTTGTTAGCGGGAGGGTCCTACAATGAGCAGTTCTTC.

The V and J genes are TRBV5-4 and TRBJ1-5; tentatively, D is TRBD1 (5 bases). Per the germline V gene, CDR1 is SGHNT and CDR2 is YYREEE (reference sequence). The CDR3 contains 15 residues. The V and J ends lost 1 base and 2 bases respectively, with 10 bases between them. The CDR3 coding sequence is TGTGCCAGCAGCTTGATCCCGGGGGGCAATCAGCCCCAGCATTTT. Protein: CASSLIPGGNQPQHF.

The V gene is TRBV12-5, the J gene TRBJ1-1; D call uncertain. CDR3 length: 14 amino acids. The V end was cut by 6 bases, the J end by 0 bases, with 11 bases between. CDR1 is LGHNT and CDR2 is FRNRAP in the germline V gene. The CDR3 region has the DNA TGTGCTAGTGGGAGGGCCGCCATGAACACTGAAGCTTTCTTT. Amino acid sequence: CASGRAAMNTEAFF.

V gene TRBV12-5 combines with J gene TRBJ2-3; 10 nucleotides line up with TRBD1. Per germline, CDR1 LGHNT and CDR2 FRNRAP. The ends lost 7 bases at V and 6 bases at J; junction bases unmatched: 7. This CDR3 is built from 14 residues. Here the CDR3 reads CASAGQGGTDTQYF. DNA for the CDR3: TGTGCTAGTGCCGGACAGGGGGGGACCGATACGCAGTATTTT. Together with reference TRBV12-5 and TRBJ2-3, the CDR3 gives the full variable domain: DARVTQTPRHKVTEMGQEVTMRCQPILGHNTVFWYRQTMMQGLELLAYFRNRAPLDDSGMPKDRFSAEMPDATLATLKIQPSEPRDSAVYFCASAGQGGTDTQYFGPGTRLTVL.

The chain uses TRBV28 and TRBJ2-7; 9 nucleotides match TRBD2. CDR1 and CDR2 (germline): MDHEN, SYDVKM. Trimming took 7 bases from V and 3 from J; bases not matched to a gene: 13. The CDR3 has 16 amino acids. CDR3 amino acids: CASTSHWREGRYEQYF. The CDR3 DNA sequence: TGTGCCAGCACCTCCCATTGGCGGGAGGGTCGCTACGAGCAGTACTTC.

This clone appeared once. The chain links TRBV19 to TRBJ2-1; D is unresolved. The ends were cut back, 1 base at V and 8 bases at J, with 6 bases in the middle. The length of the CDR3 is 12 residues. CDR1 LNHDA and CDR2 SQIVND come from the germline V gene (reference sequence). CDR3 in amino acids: CASSIADYEQFF. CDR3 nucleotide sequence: TGTGCCAGTAGTATAGCAGATTATGAGCAGTTCTTC.